The 2 T cell receptor beta chains in this list originate from one sample, sequenced in a study of OX40 agonist ivuxolimab in advanced cancers. Clones were sequenced by immunoSEQ multiplex PCR, and TCRdb holds only the in-frame ones, with some missing. The sample includes over 50,000 clones, roughly 90% of them seen just once. Source: CD4+ or CD8+ T cells sorted from blood, taken in a trial of the OX40 agonist ivuxolimab. These TCRs come from an adult with an advanced solid tumor such as melanoma, head and neck, liver or kidney cancer.

The CDR3 is CASSAGAEKGGNQPQHF. DNA for the CDR3: TGTGCCAGCAGCGCAGGTGCCGAAAAGGGTGGCAATCAGCCCCAGCATTTT. The J gene is TRBJ1-5, the V gene TRBV9; D unresolved. CDR3 size: 17 residues. V lost 3 bases, J lost 2 bases, and 18 bases lay in between. Germline V gene sequence: CDR1 SGDLS, CDR2 YYNGEE. The variable domain in full, completed from reference TRBV9 and TRBJ1-5, reads DSGVTQTPKHLITATGQRVTLRCSPRSGDLSVYWYQQSLDQGLQFLIQYYNGEERAKGNILERFSAQQFPDLHSELNLSSLELGDSALYFCASSAGAEKGGNQPQHFGDGTRLSIL.

The chain links TRBV4-1 to TRBJ1-2; D is unresolved. Trimming shortened V by 1 base and J by 0 bases, and 9 bases separated the two germline ends. The germline gives CDR1 MGHRA, CDR2 YSYEKL. The CDR3 loop spans 15 amino acids. This CDR3 is CASSQAYTTNYGYTF. Here the CDR3 DNA reads TGCGCCAGCAGCCAAGCCTACACTACTAACTATGGCTACACCTTC.